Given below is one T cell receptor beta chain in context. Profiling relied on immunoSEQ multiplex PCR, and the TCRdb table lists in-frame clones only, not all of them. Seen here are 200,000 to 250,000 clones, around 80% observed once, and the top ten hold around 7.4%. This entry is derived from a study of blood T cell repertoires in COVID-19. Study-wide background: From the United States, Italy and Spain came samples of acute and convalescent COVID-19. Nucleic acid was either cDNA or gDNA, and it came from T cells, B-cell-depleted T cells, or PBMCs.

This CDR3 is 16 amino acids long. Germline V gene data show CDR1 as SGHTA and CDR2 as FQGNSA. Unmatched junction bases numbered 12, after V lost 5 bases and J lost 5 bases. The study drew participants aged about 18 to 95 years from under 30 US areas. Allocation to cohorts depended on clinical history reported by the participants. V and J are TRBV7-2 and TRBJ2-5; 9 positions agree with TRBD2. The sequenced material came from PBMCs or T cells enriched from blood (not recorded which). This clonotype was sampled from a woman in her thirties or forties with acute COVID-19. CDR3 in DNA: TGTGCCAGCAGCAAAGTGGGCGGGGGGGCCTTTGAGACCCAGTACTTC. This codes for CASSKVGGGAFETQYF.